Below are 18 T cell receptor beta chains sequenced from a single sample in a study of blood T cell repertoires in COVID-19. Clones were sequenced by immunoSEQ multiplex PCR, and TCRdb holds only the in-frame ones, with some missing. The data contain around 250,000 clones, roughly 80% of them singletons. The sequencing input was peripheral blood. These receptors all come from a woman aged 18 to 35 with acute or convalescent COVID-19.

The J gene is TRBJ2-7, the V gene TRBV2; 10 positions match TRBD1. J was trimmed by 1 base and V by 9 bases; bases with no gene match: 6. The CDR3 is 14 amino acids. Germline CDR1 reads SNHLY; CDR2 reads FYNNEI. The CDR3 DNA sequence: TGTGCCAGAGGACAGGGGGAATTATCCTACGAGCAGTACTTC. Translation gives CARGQGELSYEQYF.

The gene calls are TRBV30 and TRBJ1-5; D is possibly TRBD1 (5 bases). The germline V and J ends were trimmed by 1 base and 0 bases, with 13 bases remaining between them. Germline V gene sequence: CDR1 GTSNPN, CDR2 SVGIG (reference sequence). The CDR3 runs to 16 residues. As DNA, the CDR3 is TGTGCCTGGAGTGATGGGGGGTCCCATAGCAATCAGCCCCAGCATTTT. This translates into CAWSDGGSHSNQPQHF.

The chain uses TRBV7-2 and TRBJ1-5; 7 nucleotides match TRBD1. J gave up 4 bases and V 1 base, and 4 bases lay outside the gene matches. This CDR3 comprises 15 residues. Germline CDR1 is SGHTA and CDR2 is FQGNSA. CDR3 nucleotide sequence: TGTGCCAGCAGCTTAGTGGGACAGACTAATCAGCCCCAGCATTTT. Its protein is CASSLVGQTNQPQHF.

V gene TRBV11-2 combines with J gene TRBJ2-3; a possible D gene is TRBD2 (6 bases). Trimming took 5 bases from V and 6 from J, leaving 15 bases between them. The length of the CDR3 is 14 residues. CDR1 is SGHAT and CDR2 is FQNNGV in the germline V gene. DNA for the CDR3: TGTGCCAGCAGCCCCGGGAGTCTATCGGATACGCAGTATTTT. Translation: CASSPGSLSDTQYF.

For the CDR3, the DNA is TGTGCCAGCAGTTACGGAGAGAACACTGAAGCTTTCTTT. Translating gives CASSYGENTEAFF. The rearrangement joins TRBV6-5 to TRBJ1-1; D ambiguous. The germline V and J ends were trimmed by 2 bases and 1 base, with 5 bases remaining between them. Germline-derived CDR1 and CDR2 are MNHEY and SVGAGI. The CDR3 runs to 13 residues.

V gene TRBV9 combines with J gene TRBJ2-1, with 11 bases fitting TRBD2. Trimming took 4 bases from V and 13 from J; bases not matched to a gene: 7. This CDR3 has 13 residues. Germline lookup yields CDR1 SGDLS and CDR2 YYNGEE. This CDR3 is CASSPGTSGIQFF. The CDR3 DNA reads TGTGCCAGCAGCCCCGGGACTAGCGGTATACAGTTCTTC.

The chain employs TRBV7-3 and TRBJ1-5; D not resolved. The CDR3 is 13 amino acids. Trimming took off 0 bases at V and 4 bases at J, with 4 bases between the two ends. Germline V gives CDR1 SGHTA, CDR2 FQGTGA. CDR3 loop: CASSLTGNQPQHF. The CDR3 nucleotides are TGTGCCAGCAGCTTAACCGGGAATCAGCCCCAGCATTTT.

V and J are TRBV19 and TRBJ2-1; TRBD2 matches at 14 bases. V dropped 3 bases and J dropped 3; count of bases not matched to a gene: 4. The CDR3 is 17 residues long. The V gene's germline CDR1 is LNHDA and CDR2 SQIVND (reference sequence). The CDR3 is CASSMGLAGDLYNEQFF. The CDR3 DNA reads TGTGCCAGTAGTATGGGACTAGCGGGAGATCTCTACAATGAGCAGTTCTTC.

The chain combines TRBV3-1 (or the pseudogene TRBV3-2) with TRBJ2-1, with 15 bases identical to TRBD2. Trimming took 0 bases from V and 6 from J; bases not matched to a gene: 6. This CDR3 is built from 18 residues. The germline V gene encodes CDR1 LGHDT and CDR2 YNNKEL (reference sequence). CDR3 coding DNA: TGTGCCAGCAGCCAAGAGCTAGGACTAGCGGGAGGGTCCAATGAGCAGTTCTTC. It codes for CASSQELGLAGGSNEQFF.

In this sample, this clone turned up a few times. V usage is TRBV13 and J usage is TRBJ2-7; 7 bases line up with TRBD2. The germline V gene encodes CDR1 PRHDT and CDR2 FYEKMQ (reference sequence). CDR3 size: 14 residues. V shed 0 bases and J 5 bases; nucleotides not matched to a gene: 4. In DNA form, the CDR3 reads TGTGCCAGCAGCTTAGGAGGGAGGGGAAACGAGCAGTACTTC. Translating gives CASSLGGRGNEQYF.

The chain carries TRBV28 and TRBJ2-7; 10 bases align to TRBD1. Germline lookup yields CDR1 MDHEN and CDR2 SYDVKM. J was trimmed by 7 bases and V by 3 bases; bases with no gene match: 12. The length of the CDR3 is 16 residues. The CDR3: CASSFRGTGDFGEQYF. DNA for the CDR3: TGTGCCAGCAGTTTTAGAGGGACAGGGGATTTCGGTGAGCAGTACTTC.

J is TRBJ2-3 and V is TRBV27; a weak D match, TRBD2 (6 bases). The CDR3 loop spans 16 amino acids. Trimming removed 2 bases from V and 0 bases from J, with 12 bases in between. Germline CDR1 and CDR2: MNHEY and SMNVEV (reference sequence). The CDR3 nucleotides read TGTGCCAGCAGTTTAAGGGCGGGAATTAGCACAGATACGCAGTATTTT. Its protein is CASSLRAGISTDTQYF.

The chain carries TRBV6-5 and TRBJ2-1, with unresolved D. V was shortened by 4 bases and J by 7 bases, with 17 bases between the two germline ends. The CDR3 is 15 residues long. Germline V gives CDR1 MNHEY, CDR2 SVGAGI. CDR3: CASSLLSSARNEQFF. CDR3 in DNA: TGTGCCAGCAGTTTACTCTCCTCGGCGAGGAATGAGCAGTTCTTC.

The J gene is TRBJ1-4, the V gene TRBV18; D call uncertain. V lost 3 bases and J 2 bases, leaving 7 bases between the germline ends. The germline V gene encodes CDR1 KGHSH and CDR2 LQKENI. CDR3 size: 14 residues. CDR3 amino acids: CASSPGVTNEKLFF. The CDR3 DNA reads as TGTGCCAGCTCACCCGGGGTTACTAATGAAAAACTGTTTTTT.

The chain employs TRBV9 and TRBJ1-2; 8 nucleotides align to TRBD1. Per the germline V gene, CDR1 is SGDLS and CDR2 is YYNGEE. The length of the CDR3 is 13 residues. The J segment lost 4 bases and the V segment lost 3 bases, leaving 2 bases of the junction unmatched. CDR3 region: CASSEDRGYGYTF. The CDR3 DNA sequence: TGTGCCAGCAGCGAAGACAGGGGCTATGGCTACACCTTC. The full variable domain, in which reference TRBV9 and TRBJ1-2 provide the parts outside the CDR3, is DSGVTQTPKHLITATGQRVTLRCSPRSGDLSVYWYQQSLDQGLQFLIQYYNGEERAKGNILERFSAQQFPDLHSELNLSSLELGDSALYFCASSEDRGYGYTFGSGTRLTVV.

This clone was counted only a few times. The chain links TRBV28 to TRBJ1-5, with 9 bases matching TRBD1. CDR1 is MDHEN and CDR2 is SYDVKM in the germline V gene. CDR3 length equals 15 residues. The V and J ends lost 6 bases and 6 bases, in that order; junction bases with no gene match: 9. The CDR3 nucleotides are TGTGCCAGCAGGTGGGCGGGGACAGGGACTCAGCCCCAGCATTTT. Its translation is CASRWAGTGTQPQHF.

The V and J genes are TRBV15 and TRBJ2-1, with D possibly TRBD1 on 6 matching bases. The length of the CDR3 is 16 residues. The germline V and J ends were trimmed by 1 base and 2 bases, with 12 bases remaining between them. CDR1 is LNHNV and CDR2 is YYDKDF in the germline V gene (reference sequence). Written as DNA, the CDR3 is TGTGCCACCAGCAGAGTCTACAGGGTGGCCTACAATGAGCAGTTCTTC. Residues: CATSRVYRVAYNEQFF. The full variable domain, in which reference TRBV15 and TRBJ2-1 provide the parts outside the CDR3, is DAMVIQNPRYQVTQFGKPVTLSCSQTLNHNVMYWYQQKSSQAPKLLFHYYDKDFNNEADTPDNFQSRRPNTSFCFLDIRSPGLGDTAMYLCATSRVYRVAYNEQFFGPGTRLTVL.

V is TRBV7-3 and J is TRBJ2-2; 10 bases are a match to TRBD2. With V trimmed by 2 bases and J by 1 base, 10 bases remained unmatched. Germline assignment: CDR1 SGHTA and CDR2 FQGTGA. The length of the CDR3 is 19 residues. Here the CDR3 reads CASSLRPLLAGQNTGELFF. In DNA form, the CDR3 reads TGTGCCAGCAGCTTACGCCCCCTACTAGCGGGACAGAACACCGGGGAGCTGTTTTTT.